This T cell receptor beta chain was found in a study of cytotoxic CD8 clonotypes in ibrutinib-treated CLL. Study as a whole: The group held 11 relapsed/refractory and roughly 14 treatment-naive patients, with some 17 IGHV unmutated. The response samples were taken once patients had been treated for a median of about 12 months, range 6 to 36.

Whole-study findings and limits: The public clonotypes identified were infrequent and showed contraction or stability on treatment. Rising at ibrutinib response, clonality subsequently fell back toward baseline at progression.

The assay was immunoSEQ multiplex PCR, and TCRdb's table has in-frame clones only and misses some. The table shows about 330,000 clones, with approximately 67% occurring only once. Regarding this clone: Its cognate antigen is unknown.

The V end was cut by 5 bases, the J end by 4 bases, with 17 bases between. The CDR3 totals 15 residues. Germline V gives CDR1 MGHRA, CDR2 YSYEKL. This sequence was found in a human donor with chronic lymphocytic leukemia. This material consisted of PBMCs, taken after 36 months of ibrutinib treatment. V usage is TRBV4-1 and J usage is TRBJ1-2; a possible D gene is TRBD1 (6 bases). CDR3 loop: CASSYITGPRYGYTF. The CDR3 DNA reads as TGCGCCAGCAGCTATATTACAGGGCCGCGCTATGGCTACACCTTC.